The 30 T cell receptor beta chains in this list originate from one sample, sequenced in a study of blood T cells in healthy people across ages. With a J-beta primer mix and a sample-barcoded 5' primer, a second PCR ran roughly 6 to 12 cycles. MiXCR, run by TCRdb on the 5' RACE reads, gives a single entry per CDR3 protein. The table lists 1.6 million or so distinct CDR3 sequences, around 35% of them singletons. Sequencing was carried out using blood. All receptors derive from a woman under 40 in good health.

This clonotype was detected only a few times. This chain's CDR3 is CASSGSGGAGTEAFF. The DNA of the CDR3 is TGTGCCAGCAGCGGATCAGGGGGCGCGGGCACTGAAGCTTTCTTT. The chain is built from TRBV9 and TRBJ1-1; 8 bases are a match to TRBD1. This CDR3 region has 15 residues. Looked up from germline, CDR1 is SGDLS and CDR2 is YYNGEE. After removal of 3 bases from V and 4 bases from J, the junction contained 8 bases not matched to a gene.

This CDR3 is CASRGGLTTGELFF. The DNA of the CDR3 is TGTGCCAGCAGAGGGGGACTAACCACCGGGGAGCTGTTTTTT. The chain carries TRBV12-3 or TRBV12-4 and TRBJ2-2; TRBD2 is a possible D gene (7 bases). V was trimmed by 6 bases and J by 4 bases, leaving 12 bases between them. The CDR3 runs to 14 residues.

CDR3 nucleotide sequence: TGTGCCAGCAGACAGGGGCCCCACGAGCAGTACTTC. Amino acids: CASRQGPHEQYF. This chain uses TRBV27 with TRBJ2-7; 7 nucleotides agree with TRBD1. The CDR3 loop spans 12 amino acids. CDR1 is MNHEY and CDR2 is SMNVEV in the germline V gene (reference sequence). The junction had 4 bases not matched to a gene; V was cut back by 6 bases and J by 5 bases.

In this sample, this clonotype turned up a few times. The chain combines TRBV12-3 or TRBV12-4 with TRBJ2-5; D perhaps matches TRBD2 (5 bases). Trimming removed 5 bases at V and 11 bases at J, with 24 bases between. There are 15 residues in the CDR3. CDR3 coding DNA: TGTGCCAGCAGTGACTCAATGACTAACAGTGGGGAGCAGTACTTC. Translation: CASSDSMTNSGEQYF.

Many counts were recorded for this clonotype. This chain links TRBV27 with TRBJ2-5; 7 nucleotides match TRBD2. This CDR3 has 14 amino acids. Germline V lookup: CDR1 MNHEY, CDR2 SMNVEV (reference sequence). V gave up 6 bases and J gave up 5 bases; unmatched junction bases: 9. Written as DNA, the CDR3 is TGTGCCAGCAGCCTCCTAGCGGCGAGGGAGACCCAGTACTTC. It specifies CASSLLAARETQYF.

This chain links TRBV10-3 with TRBJ1-2; weak D call: TRBD1 (5 bases). From germline, CDR1 is ENHRY and CDR2 SYGVKD. The CDR3 contains 14 residues. The V end lost 9 bases, the J end lost 0 bases, and 14 bases lay between the germline ends. This chain's CDR3 is CAIRGAQTNYGYTF. The CDR3 DNA follows: TGTGCCATAAGAGGGGCTCAGACTAACTATGGCTACACCTTC.

The sample holds one count of this clonotype. The genes are TRBV19 and TRBJ2-1, with TRBD1 matching over 7 bases. CDR1 is LNHDA, CDR2 SQIVND, per germline (reference sequence). The length of the CDR3 is 14 residues. Germline trimming cut 3 bases from V and 8 bases from J; bases unmatched to any gene: 7. The CDR3, as DNA: TGTGCCAGTAGTATGGCCCTCCAGGGGGATGAGCAGTTCTTC. Its translation: CASSMALQGDEQFF.

V and J are TRBV11-2 and TRBJ2-3, with TRBD2 as a possible D gene (6 bases). The CDR3 spans 15 residues. From germline, CDR1 is SGHAT and CDR2 FQNNGV. Trimming removed 2 bases from V and 4 bases from J, with 13 bases in between. The chain's CDR3 is CASSLLRELSDTQYF. The CDR3 bases are TGTGCCAGCAGCTTACTCCGGGAGTTATCAGATACGCAGTATTTT.

The CDR3 DNA reads as TGTGCCAGCAGCGTCATCTTAGGGGTAGAGACCCAGTACTTC. Translating gives CASSVILGVETQYF. The rearrangement links TRBV6-5 to TRBJ2-5; a possible D gene is TRBD1 (5 bases). This CDR3 is built from 14 residues. Trimming stripped 6 bases from V and 4 bases from J, with 15 bases between. CDR1 MNHEY and CDR2 SVGAGI come from the germline V gene.

The V gene is TRBV7-8, the J gene TRBJ2-7; 7 positions agree with TRBD1. This CDR3 is 15 amino acids long. Germline assignment: CDR1 SGHVS and CDR2 FQNEAQ. After removal of 1 base from V and 2 bases from J, the junction contained 5 bases not matched to a gene. The CDR3, as DNA: TGTGCCAGCAGCTTAGAACGGCAGGGGGCCTACGAGCAGTACTTC. It encodes CASSLERQGAYEQYF.

This clonotype has more than one count but fewer than ten. The CDR3 reads CSARDPNSYEQYF. In DNA form, the CDR3 reads TGCAGTGCTAGAGATCCTAACTCCTACGAGCAGTACTTC. The rearrangement uses TRBV20-1 and TRBJ2-7, with D unclear. Germline V gene data show CDR1 as DFQATT and CDR2 as SNEGSKA (reference sequence). The CDR3 is 13 residues long. Between the trimmed V and J ends, which lost 0 bases and 0 bases, there was a span of 6 bases.

This chain links TRBV29-1 with TRBJ2-5, with TRBD2 as a possible D gene (6 bases). The germline V gene has CDR1 SQVTM and CDR2 ANQGSEA. The CDR3 contains 13 residues. The V gene lost 6 bases and the J gene lost 7 bases, with 18 bases spanning the gap. CDR3 sequence (DNA): TGCAGCGTGGAGGGTACTAGCTGCTCGACCCAGTACTTC. It is translated as CSVEGTSCSTQYF.

The sample holds a few counts of this clonotype. V is TRBV7-9 and J is TRBJ2-7; TRBD2 matches 8 bases. V lost 2 bases and J lost 2; bases outside the gene matches: 8. The CDR3 has 16 amino acids. Germline CDR1 reads SEHNR; CDR2 reads FQNEAQ (reference sequence). The CDR3 loop reads CASSLRAAGGPYEQYF. The CDR3 DNA reads TGTGCCAGCAGCTTACGAGCGGCGGGGGGCCCCTACGAGCAGTACTTC.

Comments on this clonotype: Germline and junction disagree at one end, which may indicate a read error. The genes are TRBV15 and TRBJ1-1, with D uncertain. The length of the CDR3 is 13 residues. From germline, CDR1 is LNHNV and CDR2 YYDKDF (reference sequence). The CDR3 loop reads CATSRVKNTGAFF. DNA for the CDR3: TGTGCCACCAGCAGAGTAAAAAACACTGGAGCTTTCTTT.

The chain is built from TRBV15 and TRBJ2-1; D not resolved. This CDR3 is 17 amino acids long. Germline values: CDR1 LNHNV, CDR2 YYDKDF (reference sequence). Trimming cost V 0 bases and J 0 bases, with 12 bases left between them. The CDR3 is CATSRDLGSSSYNEQFF. The CDR3 bases are TGTGCCACCAGCAGAGATCTAGGATCGAGCTCCTACAATGAGCAGTTCTTC.

This clonotype was detected many times. This sequence joins TRBV6-2 or TRBV6-3 and TRBJ2-7; maybe TRBD1 (6 bases). The CDR3 spans 15 residues. The germline V gene has CDR1 MNHEY and CDR2 SVGEGT. The V end was cut by 4 bases, the J end by 1 base, with 14 bases between. The CDR3: CASSLMDSPSYEQYF. In nucleotides, the CDR3 is TGTGCCAGCAGTTTAATGGACAGCCCTTCCTACGAGCAGTACTTC.

The V gene is TRBV7-9, the J gene TRBJ2-3; D tentatively fits TRBD1 or TRBD2 (7 bases each). CDR3 length equals 15 residues. Germline V CDR1 and CDR2: SEHNR, FQNEAQ (reference sequence). The V end lost 5 bases, the J end lost 2 bases, and 14 bases lay between the germline ends. The CDR3 here is CASSPGGLNTDTQYF. CDR3 nucleotides: TGTGCCAGCAGCCCAGGGGGACTAAACACAGATACGCAGTATTTT.

This clonotype was recorded a few times. The genes are TRBV7-9 and TRBJ2-5; no firm D call. This CDR3 has 12 residues. Germline V gene sequence: CDR1 SEHNR, CDR2 FQNEAQ (reference sequence). The ends were cut back, 7 bases at V and 1 base at J, with 7 bases in the middle. The CDR3 reads CASTLFQETQYF. For the CDR3, the DNA is TGTGCCAGCACCCTTTTCCAAGAGACCCAGTACTTC. Variable domain in full (rest from reference TRBV7-9 and TRBJ2-5): DTGVSQNPRHKITKRGQNVTFRCDPISEHNRLYWYRQTLGQGPEFLTYFQNEAQLEKSRLLSDRFSAERPKGSFSTLEIQRTEQGDSAMYLCASTLFQETQYFGPGTRLLVL.

The table lists this clonotype with a few counts. The J gene is TRBJ2-5, the V gene TRBV18; D perhaps matches TRBD1 (6 bases). The J call may be faulty, since TRBJ2-7 better matches the DNA end. The CDR3 consists of 13 residues. The germline CDR1 and CDR2 sequences are KGHSH and LQKENI. CDR3 protein: CASSPVRDNEQYF. CDR3 coding DNA: TGTGCCAGCTCACCAGTGAGGGACAACGAGCAGTACTTC.

This clonotype was seen a handful of times. The rearrangement uses TRBV6-4 and TRBJ2-7; 9 bases map to TRBD1. The V and J ends lost 10 bases and 4 bases, in that order; junction bases with no gene match: 8. This CDR3 comprises 13 residues. Germline-derived CDR1 and CDR2 are MRHNA and SNTAGT. CDR3 DNA sequence: TGTGCCATTGACCGGGACAGGGAGTACGAGCAGTACTTC. Protein: CAIDRDREYEQYF.

The table lists this clonotype with a few counts. V is TRBV7-9 and J is TRBJ2-1; 9 nucleotides match TRBD2. The CDR3 has 16 residues. CDR1 and CDR2 from the germline V gene are SEHNR and FQNEAQ (reference sequence). V lost 1 base to trimming and J lost 3 bases; unmatched junction nucleotides: 4. CDR3 coding DNA: TGTGCCAGCAGCTTAGGGCTAGCGGGAATCTACAATGAGCAGTTCTTC. This codes for CASSLGLAGIYNEQFF.

This clonotype has a count of ten or more. The rearrangement joins TRBV9 to TRBJ2-3; D call uncertain. This CDR3 region has 17 residues. Germline V gene lookup returns CDR1 SGDLS and CDR2 YYNGEE. V was clipped by 0 bases and J by 3 bases, with 17 bases between them. The CDR3 DNA sequence: TGTGCCAGCAGCGTAGGCGATTGGACCGCCCCTACAGATACGCAGTATTTT. It translates to CASSVGDWTAPTDTQYF.

This clonotype was counted a few times. V usage is TRBV7-9 and J usage is TRBJ2-2, with 10 bases fitting TRBD2. Germline CDR1 is SEHNR and CDR2 is FQNEAQ (reference sequence). Unmatched junction bases numbered 9, after V lost 2 bases and J lost 0 bases. This CDR3 has 19 amino acids. The DNA for the CDR3 is TGTGCCAGCAGCTTACCGCTAGCGGGAGACAATACGAACACCGGGGAGCTGTTTTTT. It codes for CASSLPLAGDNTNTGELFF.

The chain couples TRBV20-1 to TRBJ2-1; TRBD1 agrees at 7 bases. CDR3 length: 12 residues. The germline V gene has CDR1 DFQATT and CDR2 SNEGSKA (reference sequence). Trimming cost V 5 bases and J 13 bases; bases outside gene matches: 11. DNA for the CDR3: TGCAGTGCTTCAGACGGGACAGCGATTCAGTTCTTC. It is translated as CSASDGTAIQFF.

The table lists this clonotype with a few counts. The rearrangement joins TRBV7-8 to TRBJ2-1, with 14 bases that match TRBD2. CDR3 length: 19 residues. Germline V gene data show CDR1 as SGHVS and CDR2 as FQNEAQ. V lost 1 base to trimming and J lost 7 bases; unmatched junction nucleotides: 12. For the CDR3, the DNA is TGTGCCAGCAGCTTAGGGGGACTAGCGGGAGAATTGAGTTGGAATGAGCAGTTCTTC. It specifies CASSLGGLAGELSWNEQFF.

Worth noting for this clonotype: One end of the junction is discordant with germline, which a read error may explain. V usage is TRBV29-1 and J usage is TRBJ2-1; 8 positions agree with TRBD2. The CDR3 runs to 13 residues. Germline CDR1 and CDR2: SQVTM and ANQGSEA. The CDR3 loop reads CSSTRGRNNEQLF. For the CDR3, the DNA is TGCAGCTCCACGCGCGGGAGGAACAATGAGCAGCTCTTC.

This clonotype was counted only a few times. The rearrangement links TRBV28 to TRBJ2-7; 7 bases line up with TRBD2. J was trimmed by 2 bases and V by 10 bases; bases with no gene match: 11. From germline, CDR1 is MDHEN and CDR2 SYDVKM. This CDR3 is built from 14 residues. CDR3 coding DNA: TGTGCCAACTCGGGGGGTGAATGGCCCTACGAGCAGTACTTC. The encoded protein is CANSGGEWPYEQYF.

This clonotype showed up just a few times. The rearrangement joins TRBV3-1 to TRBJ2-1, with 10 bases identical to TRBD2. V gave up 2 bases and J gave up 2 bases; unmatched junction bases: 9. The CDR3 consists of 18 residues. The germline V gene has CDR1 LGHDT and CDR2 YNNKEL (reference sequence). Here the CDR3 DNA reads TGTGCCAGCAGCCAAAGCCGGCTAGCGGGAGTTCCCTACAATGAGCAGTTCTTC. Residues: CASSQSRLAGVPYNEQFF.

The V gene is TRBV9, the J gene TRBJ2-5; D possibly corresponds to TRBD2 (6 bases). Germline assignment: CDR1 SGDLS and CDR2 YYNGEE. V dropped 4 bases and J dropped 5 bases, with 27 bases sitting between them. This CDR3 is built from 18 residues. CDR3 coding DNA: TGTGCCAGCAGCCCGGGTAGGGGTATTGCGGGGACGTGGGAGACCCAGTACTTC. Translation: CASSPGRGIAGTWETQYF.

This rearrangement joins TRBV11-1 to TRBJ1-1; D might be TRBD1 (6 bases). The CDR3 totals 14 residues. Germline V lookup: CDR1 SGHAT, CDR2 FQDESV (reference sequence). Between the trimmed V and J ends, which lost 3 bases and 4 bases, there was a span of 12 bases. For the CDR3, the DNA is TGTGCCAGCAGCTTTCGTAGGGGGACCACTGAAGCTTTCTTT. Translating it yields CASSFRRGTTEAFF.